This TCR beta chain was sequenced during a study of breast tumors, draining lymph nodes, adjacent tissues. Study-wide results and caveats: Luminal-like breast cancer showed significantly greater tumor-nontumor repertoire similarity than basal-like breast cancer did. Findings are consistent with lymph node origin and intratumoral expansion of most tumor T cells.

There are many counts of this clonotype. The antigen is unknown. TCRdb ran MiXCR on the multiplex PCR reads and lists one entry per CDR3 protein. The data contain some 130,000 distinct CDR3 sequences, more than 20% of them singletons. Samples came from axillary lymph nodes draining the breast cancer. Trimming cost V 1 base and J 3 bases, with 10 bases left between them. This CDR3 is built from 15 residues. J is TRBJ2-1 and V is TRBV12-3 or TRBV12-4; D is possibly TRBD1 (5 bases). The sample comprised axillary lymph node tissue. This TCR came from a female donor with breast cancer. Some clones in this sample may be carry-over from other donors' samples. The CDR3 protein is CASSLGQGDYNEQFF. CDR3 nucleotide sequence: TGTGCCAGCAGTTTAGGGCAGGGCGACTACAATGAGCAGTTCTTC.